Sequencing of this TCR beta chain was carried out in a study of blood T cell repertoires in COVID-19 (TCRdb year 2020). For context, the study as a whole: Collaborator samples came from the United States, Italy and Spain and covered acute and convalescent phases of COVID-19. The prospective study material was composed of cDNA or gDNA derived from T cells, B-cell-depleted T cells, or PBMCs. Deeply sampled blood TCRbeta repertoires from subjects exposed to, actively infected with, or recovered from COVID-19 were included in the dataset. The repertoires were released in a freely available public database intended as a resource for research on the immune response to SARS-CoV-2. Samples came from the ongoing ImmuneRACE study (first 160 participants) plus 1,254 subjects from 6 global collaborators. Sample metadata almost always included a de-identified subject ID, COVID-19 status, age in years and sex. HLA class I and class II types, where available, came from metadata supplied by the sample provider rather than from assay-based typing. The paper's findings and limits, for the study overall: How much clinical and demographic metadata was included differed by source and by participant, and the metadata was provided uncurated.

Trimming takes 2 bases from V and 8 bases from J, and the germline ends sit 11 bases apart. Per the germline V gene (reference sequence), SGHKS is the CDR1 and YYEKEE is the CDR2. The CDR3 spans 14 residues, from the cysteine through the phenylalanine. Only the CDR3 portion is preserved as DNA: 42 bases, with reading frame beginning at the first base. One collaborating source in Seattle enrolled patients while the patients were actively infected and followed the patients over time throughout the course of disease. The collaborating institutions used their own protocols to collect whole blood in K2EDTA tubes. Collaborator samples were shipped for TCRbeta analysis as frozen whole blood, isolated PBMCs, or DNA extracted from either sample type. The immunoSEQ Assay, a bias-controlled multiplex PCR, was used to amplify TCRbeta CDR3 regions from genomic DNA. The authors' analysis ran thus. The number of nucleated cells in each sample was estimated by amplification of reference gene primers within the assay. To quantify the absolute abundance of each unique TCRbeta CDR3 rearrangement, sequence reads were collapsed and filtered. Productive Simpson clonality was computed per sample as the square root of Simpson's diversity index over productive rearrangements. This is the immuneACCESS table as TCRdb keeps it, with only in-frame sequences that have V and J called. A part of the clones is gone; compared with another copy, unresolved V genes explain less than half, and the rest is unexplained. V and J calls and clone size are as listed in that table; D and trimming were resolved from the DNA. The sample contains around 150,000 clones, about 92% of them found a single time. The ten largest clones capture just under 2% of the sample.

For this clone: This receptor's antigen is unknown. Per-base qualities were not stored, and no clone one base away is much larger.

The chain links TRBV5-5 with TRBJ1-6, and perhaps TRBD1 as D gene, on 5 matching bases. This TCR derives from a woman aged 55-70 years with COVID-19, enrolled during active disease. Sequencing was performed on peripheral blood. CDR3 loop: CASSLNRHDSPLHF. At the DNA level, the sequence is TGTGCCAGCAGCTTAAACAGGCATGATTCACCCCTCCACTTT.